This TCR beta chain was retrieved from a study of T cells in Graves' hyperthyroidism and ophthalmopathy. This clonotype was recorded at least ten times. With 2 bases removed from V and 3 bases from J, the gap between germline ends came to 7 bases. This CDR3 region has 12 residues. Germline assignment: CDR1 DFQATT and CDR2 SNEGSKA (reference sequence). Amplification targeted TCR beta CDR3 regions from RNA transcripts. Researchers ran a first-round RT-PCR on the TCR CDR3 using the HTBI primer set. Via MiXCR, TCRdb re-called the multiplex PCR reads, giving one row per CDR3 protein. The sample yields around 420,000 distinct CDR3 sequences, approximately 15% seen once.

The V call is TRBV20-1, the J call TRBJ1-1; the D gene is possibly TRBD1 (6 bases). This TCR derives from a woman under 30 with Graves' hyperthyroidism. The specimen was blood. The CDR3 nucleotides read TGCAGTGCTAGACCAGGGGACACTGAAGCTTTCTTT. This gives the protein CSARPGDTEAFF.